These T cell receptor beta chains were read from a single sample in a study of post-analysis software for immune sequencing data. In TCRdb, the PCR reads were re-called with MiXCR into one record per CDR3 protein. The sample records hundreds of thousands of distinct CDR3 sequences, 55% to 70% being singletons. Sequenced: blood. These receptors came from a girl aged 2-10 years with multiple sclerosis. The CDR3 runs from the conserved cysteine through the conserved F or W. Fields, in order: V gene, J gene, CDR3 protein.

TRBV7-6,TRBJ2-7,CASNSTSGGTYEQYF
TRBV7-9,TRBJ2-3,CASSLPTSGRTDTQYF
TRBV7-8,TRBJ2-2,CASSLGWDRIANTGELFF
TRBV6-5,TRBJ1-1,CASSYSTGGGTEAFF
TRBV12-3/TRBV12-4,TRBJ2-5,CASSSRSRGREETQYF
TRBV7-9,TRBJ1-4,CASSRNRGDEKLFF
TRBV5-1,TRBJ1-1,CASSLAGTGVDTEAFF
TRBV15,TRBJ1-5,CATSPPWDTHFQPQHF
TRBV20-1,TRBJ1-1,CSALEALGKTQNTEAFF
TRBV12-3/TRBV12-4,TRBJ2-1,CASSLGTGLVVGNEQFF
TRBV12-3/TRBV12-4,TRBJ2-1,CASSLALGSGRGDEQFF
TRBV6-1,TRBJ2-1,CASTVEGDSYNEQFF
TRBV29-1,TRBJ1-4,CSVGTGQKLFF
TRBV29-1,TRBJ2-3,CSALRSGSITDTQYF
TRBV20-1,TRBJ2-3,CSARDPAASTDTQYF
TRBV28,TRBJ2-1,CASRVTSGYYNEQFF